A single sample is the source of the 32 T cell receptor beta chains below, sequenced in a study of cytomegalovirus exposure and HLA in healthy donors (dated by TCRdb to 2017 to 2019). Library construction relied on the immunoSEQ multiplex PCR assay. The multiplex PCR relied on a mix of 60 forward primers for TCR Vbeta segments and 13 reverse primers for TCR Jbeta segments. TCRdb's version of the immuneACCESS table is confined to in-frame rearrangements and falls short of the full clone set. An unresolved V gene accounts for under half of the shortfall where checked; the remainder is of unknown origin. The sample contains about 180,000 clones, just over 75% of them found a single time. The leading ten clones occupy 3.7% of the sample. Input material: PBMCs. The receptors come from a woman aged 55 to 70 in good health and CMV-seropositive.

The chain couples TRBV4-1 to TRBJ2-3; TRBD2 agrees at 10 bases. Germline values: CDR1 MGHRA, CDR2 YSYEKL. Trimming cost V 0 bases and J 5 bases; bases outside gene matches: 11. The CDR3 contains 18 residues. CDR3 nucleotide sequence: TGCGCCAGCAGCCAAGATAGTACAAGCGGGGGGGCCAAAGATACGCAGTATTTT. This translates into CASSQDSTSGGAKDTQYF.

The genes are TRBV28 and TRBJ2-7; 7 bases align to TRBD2. CDR3 length: 14 residues. Germline trimming cut 5 bases from V and 4 bases from J; bases unmatched to any gene: 8. From germline, CDR1 is MDHEN and CDR2 SYDVKM. The CDR3 coding sequence is TGTGCCAGCAGTCTCGGATACGGGGGGTACGAGCAGTACTTC. This gives the protein CASSLGYGGYEQYF.

This clone was seen a handful of times. V and J are TRBV7-9 and TRBJ2-1, with D possibly being TRBD2 (5 bases). CDR1 and CDR2 (germline): SEHNR, FQNEAQ (reference sequence). Trimming pared 6 bases from V and 0 bases from J, leaving 18 bases between. The CDR3 extends over 17 amino acids. The CDR3 DNA follows: TGTGCCAGCAGTTATCTTACGGGTACTAGCTCCTACAATGAGCAGTTCTTC. Translation: CASSYLTGTSSYNEQFF.

CDR3 residues: CASSPGMNTEAFF. CDR3 bases: TGTGCCAGCTCACCCGGGATGAACACTGAAGCTTTCTTT. The chain has TRBV18 and TRBJ1-1; D not resolved. There are 13 residues in the CDR3. CDR1 is KGHSH and CDR2 is LQKENI in the germline V gene. V was trimmed by 3 bases and J by 0 bases, leaving 5 bases between them.

The chain has TRBV19 and TRBJ1-1; unclear D gene. Trimming took off 7 bases at V and 5 bases at J, with 11 bases between the two ends. The CDR3 length is 12 residues. The germline gives CDR1 LNHDA, CDR2 SQIVND (reference sequence). The CDR3 DNA follows: TGTGCCAGTACGGAGGGCGGGACTGAAGCTTTCTTT. Its protein product is CASTEGGTEAFF.

DNA of the CDR3: TGTGCCAGCAGGGCTGGAGGGACCCGCCGGAAGGCCAACGTCCTGACTTTC. This encodes CASRAGGTRRKANVLTF. This rearrangement joins TRBV6-4 to TRBJ2-6; TRBD2 is a possible D gene (6 bases). Germline V gene sequence: CDR1 MRHNA, CDR2 SNTAGT. The CDR3 totals 17 residues. Trimming removed 6 bases from V and 6 bases from J, with 21 bases in between.

This clone was found once. This chain links TRBV19 with TRBJ2-7; a weak D match, TRBD2 (5 bases). The CDR3 runs to 14 residues. The ends were cut back, 7 bases at V and 5 bases at J, with 18 bases in the middle. Germline V gene sequence: CDR1 LNHDA, CDR2 SQIVND (reference sequence). CDR3 sequence (DNA): TGTGCCAGTACCCCCACGGACTTTCGGGACGAGCAGTACTTC. This codes for CASTPTDFRDEQYF.

The V call is TRBV6-4, the J call TRBJ2-5; 8 bases map to TRBD1. Unmatched junction bases numbered 10, after V lost 2 bases and J lost 2 bases. CDR3 length: 17 amino acids. CDR1 is MRHNA and CDR2 is SNTAGT in the germline V gene. Here the CDR3 reads CASSDGRTGRRQETQYF. As DNA, the CDR3 is TGTGCCAGCAGTGACGGAAGGACAGGGAGGAGGCAAGAGACCCAGTACTTC.

DNA for the CDR3: TGTGCCAGCAGTGTTGAGGGGGCGATGGAATCACCCCTCCACTTT. Its protein is CASSVEGAMESPLHF. The chain employs TRBV2 and TRBJ1-6; TRBD1 matches at 7 bases. This CDR3 is 15 amino acids long. The V and J ends lost 4 bases and 10 bases, in that order; junction bases with no gene match: 10. Germline V gives CDR1 SNHLY, CDR2 FYNNEI.

The chain is built from TRBV28 and TRBJ2-3; 10 nucleotides match TRBD2. The CDR3 is 14 residues long. Germline loops: CDR1 MDHEN, CDR2 SYDVKM. The V and J ends lost 8 bases and 1 base, in that order; junction bases with no gene match: 3. CDR3 region: CASVSGGGTDTQYF. As DNA, the CDR3 is TGTGCCAGCGTGAGCGGGGGGGGCACAGATACGCAGTATTTT.

The genes are TRBV5-1 and TRBJ2-3; D unclear. V lost 7 bases and J 0 bases, leaving 15 bases between the germline ends. CDR3 length: 15 residues. Looked up from germline, CDR1 is SGHRS and CDR2 is YFSETQ. CDR3 in amino acids: CASSSYTSSTDTQYF. Here the CDR3 DNA reads TGCGCCAGCTCGTCGTACACAAGTAGCACAGATACGCAGTATTTT.

This chain connects TRBV5-4 to TRBJ2-7; a weak D match, TRBD1 (5 bases). The V gene lost 5 bases and the J gene lost 2 bases, with 14 bases spanning the gap. Looked up from germline, CDR1 is SGHNT and CDR2 is YYREEE (reference sequence). This CDR3 comprises 14 residues. The CDR3 DNA is TGTGCCAGCAGTCCGTCGACAGTACCCTACGAGCAGTACTTC. Its protein is CASSPSTVPYEQYF.

The chain employs TRBV6-5 and TRBJ1-6, with D tentatively TRBD1 (6 bases). The CDR3 contains 15 residues. Germline V gene sequence: CDR1 MNHEY, CDR2 SVGAGI. Trimming removed 2 bases from V and 5 bases from J, with 10 bases in between. CDR3 nucleotides: TGTGCCAGCAGTTACGCAGGGGTTGATAATTCACCCCTCCACTTT. This encodes CASSYAGVDNSPLHF.

The chain combines TRBV30 with TRBJ1-6; D is unclear. The V and J ends lost 3 bases and 1 base respectively, with 7 bases between them. Looked up from germline, CDR1 is GTSNPN and CDR2 is SVGIG (reference sequence). The CDR3 extends over 14 amino acids. The CDR3 is CAWSEGSYNSPLHF. The CDR3 bases are TGTGCCTGGAGCGAGGGTTCCTATAATTCACCCCTCCACTTT.

This chain links TRBV18 with TRBJ2-7; a possible D gene is TRBD2 (5 bases). This CDR3 has 14 residues. With 6 bases removed from V and 0 bases from J, the gap between germline ends came to 12 bases. CDR1 is KGHSH, CDR2 LQKENI, per germline. Here the CDR3 reads CASSFSSNSYEQYF. As DNA, the CDR3 is TGTGCCAGCTCGTTCTCTAGCAACTCCTACGAGCAGTACTTC.

The rearrangement uses TRBV30 and TRBJ1-1, with 8 bases matching TRBD1. The CDR3 extends over 11 amino acids. Germline V CDR1 and CDR2: GTSNPN, SVGIG (reference sequence). V shed 1 base and J 11 bases; nucleotides not matched to a gene: 3. The CDR3 DNA sequence: TGTGCCTGGAGTGGAACAGGGGGGGCTTTCTTT. Encoded protein: CAWSGTGGAFF.

This clone was observed a handful of times. The V and J genes are TRBV5-5 and TRBJ1-5; unclear D gene. Trimming stripped 1 base from V and 4 bases from J, with 6 bases between. This CDR3 region has 13 residues. CDR1 SGHKS and CDR2 YYEKEE come from the germline V gene (reference sequence). CDR3 residues: CASSLTRNQPQHF. In DNA form, the CDR3 reads TGTGCCAGCAGCTTGACGCGGAATCAGCCCCAGCATTTT.

This sequence joins TRBV2 and TRBJ2-2, with TRBD2 matching 8 bases. J was trimmed by 2 bases and V by 3 bases; bases with no gene match: 5. The CDR3 has 16 amino acids. Germline lookup yields CDR1 SNHLY and CDR2 FYNNEI. CDR3 protein: CASSDGIAGNTGELFF. The DNA for the CDR3 is TGTGCCAGCAGTGACGGGATAGCGGGAAACACCGGGGAGCTGTTTTTT.

This chain joins TRBV5-4 and TRBJ1-2; D is uncertain. CDR3 size: 14 residues. CDR1 and CDR2 (germline): SGHNT, YYREEE (reference sequence). V was pared by 1 base and J by 0 bases, with 7 bases between. The CDR3 sequence: CASSLTDTNYGYTF. The DNA of the CDR3 is TGTGCCAGCAGCTTGACAGATACTAACTATGGCTACACCTTC. The full variable domain, its missing parts supplied by reference TRBV5-4 and TRBJ1-2, is ETGVTQSPTHLIKTRGQQVTLRCSSQSGHNTVSWYQQALGQGPQFIFQYYREEENGRGNFPPRFSGLQFPNYSSELNVNALELDDSALYLCASSLTDTNYGYTFGSGTRLTVV.

Remarks on this clone: This specimen includes other DNA sequences encoding the same CDR3. V usage is TRBV28 and J usage is TRBJ1-1; maybe TRBD1 (6 bases). Deletions cut 5 bases from V and 0 bases from J, with 13 bases between. The V gene's germline CDR1 is MDHEN and CDR2 SYDVKM. This CDR3 is built from 15 residues. CDR3 sequence: CASSPPDSMNTEAFF. The CDR3 DNA follows: TGTGCCAGCAGTCCCCCGGACAGTATGAACACTGAAGCTTTCTTT.

The J gene is TRBJ2-3, the V gene TRBV6-5; 13 bases fit TRBD2. The CDR3 extends over 15 amino acids. Unmatched junction bases numbered 2, after V lost 7 bases and J lost 1 base. Per the germline V gene, CDR1 is MNHEY and CDR2 is SVGAGI. CDR3 in amino acids: CASKGLAGGTDTQYF. The CDR3 DNA reads TGTGCCAGCAAAGGACTAGCGGGGGGCACAGATACGCAGTATTTT.

This rearrangement joins TRBV29-1 to TRBJ2-5; 9 bases match TRBD1. V trimming: 1 base; J trimming: 5 bases; junction bases outside the gene matches: 11. The germline CDR1 and CDR2 sequences are SQVTM and ANQGSEA. The CDR3 is made up of 16 amino acids. CDR3 in amino acids: CSVEVPGTGRSETQYF. The CDR3 region has the DNA TGCAGCGTTGAAGTCCCCGGGACAGGGAGGTCGGAGACCCAGTACTTC.

This chain links TRBV5-1 with TRBJ1-4; D gene unclear. The V gene lost 5 bases and the J gene lost 2 bases, with 13 bases spanning the gap. CDR3 length: 15 residues. Germline CDR1 reads SGHRS; CDR2 reads YFSETQ. The CDR3 region is CASSPPGATNEKLFF. DNA for the CDR3: TGCGCCAGCAGTCCCCCGGGAGCTACTAATGAAAAACTGTTTTTT.

The rearrangement links TRBV2 to TRBJ2-7; D gene unclear. CDR1 and CDR2 (germline): SNHLY, FYNNEI. The germline V and J ends were trimmed by 2 bases and 9 bases, with 8 bases remaining between them. This CDR3 is 11 amino acids long. The CDR3 here is CASSEPRVQYF. The CDR3 bases are TGTGCCAGCAGTGAACCCCGGGTGCAGTACTTC.

V and J are TRBV25-1 and TRBJ1-1; TRBD1 matches 7 bases. Germline CDR1 MGHDK, CDR2 SYGVNS. The CDR3 has 16 amino acids. V dropped 3 bases and J dropped 4; count of bases not matched to a gene: 11. CDR3 residues: CASSDRKGAFSTEAFF. CDR3 nucleotide sequence: TGTGCCAGCAGTGATCGTAAGGGGGCGTTTTCCACTGAAGCTTTCTTT.

This clone has just a few counts. The chain uses TRBV19 and TRBJ2-2; 9 bases are shared with TRBD1. The CDR3 loop spans 15 amino acids. Germline V CDR1 and CDR2: LNHDA, SQIVND (reference sequence). Losses at the gene ends were 4 bases for V and 6 bases for J; bases not matched to a gene: 6. The CDR3: CASSRRDREAGELFF. In DNA, the CDR3 is TGTGCCAGTAGTAGGAGGGACAGGGAGGCCGGGGAGCTGTTTTTT.

The chain recombines TRBV4-2 with TRBJ2-3; unclear D gene. The V gene's germline CDR1 is LGHNA and CDR2 YNFKEQ. Trimming pared 1 base from V and 0 bases from J, leaving 14 bases between. This CDR3 contains 17 residues. This chain's CDR3 is CASSQVTGLPSTDTQYF. CDR3 in DNA: TGTGCCAGCAGCCAAGTTACGGGTCTGCCTAGCACAGATACGCAGTATTTT.

This clone was seen a handful of times. This chain connects TRBV18 to TRBJ2-7; 7 nucleotides line up with TRBD2. This CDR3 comprises 14 residues. The V gene's germline CDR1 is KGHSH and CDR2 LQKENI. The V and J ends lost 3 bases and 4 bases, in that order; junction bases with no gene match: 6. CDR3 DNA sequence: TGTGCCAGCTCACCCGGACTAGGCGATTACGAGCAGTACTTC. This codes for CASSPGLGDYEQYF.

Note on this clone: Sequence at one end of the junction differs from germline and may be a read error. The V call is TRBV19, the J call TRBJ2-6, with D perhaps TRBD1 (5 bases). Germline V lookup: CDR1 LNHDA, CDR2 SQIVND (reference sequence). This CDR3 has 15 amino acids. The CDR3 coding sequence is TGTGCCAGTAGTATAGTAGGCCCTGGGGCCAACGGCCTGACTTTC. Amino acid sequence: CASSIVGPGANGLTF.

CDR3 bases: TGTGCCAGCAGCTACAGGGGTCGAAATCAGCCCCAGCATTTT. Amino acids: CASSYRGRNQPQHF. This chain connects TRBV5-4 to TRBJ1-5; TRBD1 agrees at 7 bases. The CDR3 has 14 residues. The ends lost 3 bases at V and 4 bases at J; junction bases unmatched: 4. CDR1 and CDR2 from the germline V gene are SGHNT and YYREEE (reference sequence).

The chain is built from TRBV4-1 and TRBJ1-5; D gene uncertain. Germline CDR1 is MGHRA and CDR2 is YSYEKL. The V and J ends lost 7 bases and 3 bases respectively, with 13 bases between them. CDR3 length: 14 residues. The DNA of the CDR3 is TGCGCCAGCAATCAGGTCCACATCAATCAGCCCCAGCATTTT. It specifies CASNQVHINQPQHF.

The chain carries TRBV27 and TRBJ1-5, with a possible D match to TRBD1 (5 bases). Per the germline V gene, CDR1 is MNHEY and CDR2 is SMNVEV (reference sequence). The CDR3 loop spans 15 amino acids. The germline V and J ends were trimmed by 6 bases and 2 bases, with 14 bases remaining between them. The DNA for the CDR3 is TGTGCCAGCAGCGTCTCGGGGGGGGGCAATCAGCCCCAGCATTTT. Translated: CASSVSGGGNQPQHF.